This entry concerns a single T cell receptor (beta chain). Original processing notes: Reference gene primer amplification yielded estimated nucleated cell counts. This table comes from immunoSEQ multiplex PCR, and its TCRdb copy is limited to in-frame clones, with some not included. The V and J calls and clone size come from that table; D and trimming were worked out from the DNA. The sample lists about 200,000 clones, about four fifths occurring once. Per the germline V gene, CDR1 is SGHRS and CDR2 is YFSETQ. V was cut by 3 bases and J by 0 bases, with 9 bases left in between. CDR3 size: 14 residues. The data are from a study of blood T cell repertoires in COVID-19.

The sample comprised peripheral blood. This sequence was found in an older woman with active or convalescent COVID-19. The chain uses TRBV5-1 and TRBJ1-1, with TRBD1 as a possible D gene (6 bases). CDR3 in DNA: TGCGCCAGCAGCTACAGGGTCTTGAACACTGAAGCTTTCTTT. This translates into CASSYRVLNTEAFF.